The 18 T cell receptor beta chains below were found in one sample sequenced in a study of T cell responses to AZD1222 COVID-19 vaccine. The data were produced by immunoSEQ multiplex PCR, yet TCRdb's version contains in-frame clones alone and is incomplete. The data hold 150,000 to 200,000 clones, with about 91% observed a single time. The sequencing here drew on peripheral blood, taken 28 days after the second AZD1222 dose. These receptors originate from an adult who received the AZD1222 COVID-19 vaccine.

J is TRBJ2-1 and V is TRBV12-3 or TRBV12-4, with D possibly being TRBD1 (6 bases). Trimming cost V 5 bases and J 8 bases, with 13 bases left between them. The CDR3 extends over 13 amino acids. Here the CDR3 reads CASSGRGGDEQFF. In nucleotides, the CDR3 is TGTGCCAGCAGTGGCAGGGGTGGGGATGAGCAGTTCTTC.

This clone was recorded only once. The V gene is TRBV7-2, the J gene TRBJ1-5, with D uncertain. This CDR3 region has 13 residues. Germline V gene data show CDR1 as SGHTA and CDR2 as FQGNSA. V lost 6 bases to trimming and J lost 3 bases, with 9 bases between them. CDR3 sequence reads: CASSPTYNQPQHF. Written as DNA, the CDR3 is TGTGCCAGCAGTCCAACTTACAATCAGCCCCAGCATTTT.

This rearrangement joins TRBV18 to TRBJ2-1, with D perhaps TRBD1 or TRBD2 (5 bases each). CDR3 length: 19 residues. V dropped 3 bases and J dropped 4 bases, with 25 bases sitting between them. Germline V CDR1 and CDR2: KGHSH, LQKENI. CDR3 coding DNA: TGTGCCAGCTCACCCGAAGCCGGGGCCCCGGGCGATAGTTACAATGAGCAGTTCTTC. It translates to CASSPEAGAPGDSYNEQFF.

This chain connects TRBV7-3 to TRBJ2-2; TRBD2 might be the D (5 bases). Germline values: CDR1 SGHTA, CDR2 FQGTGA. V was clipped by 4 bases and J by 0 bases, with 12 bases between them. CDR3 size: 16 residues. The CDR3 DNA follows: TGTGCCAGCAGCTCGAAGGCGGGTGCGAACACCGGGGAGCTGTTTTTT. Protein sequence: CASSSKAGANTGELFF. The whole variable domain, filled in from reference TRBV7-3 and TRBJ2-2, reads GAGVSQTPSNKVTEKGKYVELRCDPISGHTALYWYRQSLGQGPEFLIYFQGTGAADDSGLPNDRFFAVRPEGSVSTLKIQRTERGDSAVYLCASSSKAGANTGELFFGEGSRLTVL.

The count of this clone is one. The V gene is TRBV6-5, the J gene TRBJ2-6; D remains ambiguous. Germline lookup yields CDR1 MNHEY and CDR2 SVGAGI. Trimming removed 7 bases from V and 2 bases from J, with 6 bases in between. The CDR3 extends over 13 amino acids. CDR3 DNA: TGTGCCAGCACGGGTCCTGGGGCCAACGTCCTGACTTTC. It codes for CASTGPGANVLTF.

The chain is built from TRBV25-1 and TRBJ2-5; TRBD1 is a possible D gene (6 bases). With 3 bases removed from V and 5 bases from J, the gap between germline ends came to 19 bases. Germline loops: CDR1 MGHDK, CDR2 SYGVNS. The CDR3 sequence is 16 residues long. The CDR3 region has the DNA TGTGCCAGCAGTGACCATCGACAGGCCCCTGGGGAGACCCAGTACTTC. Encoded protein: CASSDHRQAPGETQYF.

V gene TRBV11-2 combines with J gene TRBJ2-1; 11 positions match TRBD2. J was trimmed by 7 bases and V by 5 bases; bases with no gene match: 4. The germline CDR1 and CDR2 sequences are SGHAT and FQNNGV. There are 14 residues in the CDR3. The CDR3 is CASSAGLAVNEQFF. The CDR3 DNA reads TGTGCCAGCAGCGCGGGACTAGCGGTTAATGAGCAGTTCTTC.

This chain links TRBV18 with TRBJ1-1; a possible D gene is TRBD1 (6 bases). The V end was cut by 5 bases, the J end by 4 bases, with 20 bases between. The CDR3 runs to 16 residues. Germline lookup yields CDR1 KGHSH and CDR2 LQKENI. The CDR3 DNA is TGTGCCAGCTCAGCCAAGAGCGGGGGCGAGGGCACTGAAGCTTTCTTT. Amino acids: CASSAKSGGEGTEAFF.

This clone was seen more than once but under ten times. The genes are TRBV5-6 and TRBJ2-3; tentative D call: TRBD1 (6 bases). CDR1 is SGHDT, CDR2 YYEEEE, per germline. Trimming pared 3 bases from V and 0 bases from J, leaving 14 bases between. The CDR3 is 16 amino acids. In nucleotides, the CDR3 is TGTGCCAGCAGCTCAACCGGGACAAGGAGCACAGATACGCAGTATTTT. It encodes CASSSTGTRSTDTQYF.

The chain uses TRBV30 and TRBJ1-1; D call uncertain. The CDR3 has 13 amino acids. Per germline, CDR1 GTSNPN and CDR2 SVGIG (reference sequence). V was cut by 5 bases and J by 1 base, with 11 bases left in between. CDR3 sequence (DNA): TGTGCCTGGGGGAGGTCCTCGAACACTGAAGCTTTCTTT. Translation: CAWGRSSNTEAFF.

V and J are TRBV5-1 and TRBJ2-2; D uncertain. V was trimmed by 3 bases and J by 0 bases, leaving 9 bases between them. The CDR3 is 15 amino acids. Germline CDR1 SGHRS, CDR2 YFSETQ. As DNA, the CDR3 is TGCGCCAGCAGCTACGACATGGCGAACACCGGGGAGCTGTTTTTT. It translates to CASSYDMANTGELFF.

This chain links TRBV6-5 with TRBJ1-3; D remains unclear. This CDR3 spans 12 amino acids. Germline V lookup: CDR1 MNHEY, CDR2 SVGAGI. The V and J ends lost 6 bases and 9 bases respectively, with 12 bases between them. In DNA, the CDR3 is TGTGCCAGCAGCCCCGCAGAGGGCACCATATATTTT. Encoded protein: CASSPAEGTIYF.

CDR3 nucleotide sequence: TGTGCCAGCAGCGACGACAGACGGTACGAGCAGTACTTC. Its translation: CASSDDRRYEQYF. The V gene is TRBV21-1, the J gene TRBJ2-7; the tabulated D call, TRBD1, remains unverified against the DNA. TRBV21-1 is termed a pseudogene. The CDR3 has 13 residues.

The chain uses TRBV19 and TRBJ1-4, with D maybe TRBD1 (6 bases). The CDR3 has 12 amino acids. CDR1 is LNHDA, CDR2 SQIVND, per germline (reference sequence). The V and J ends lost 9 bases and 4 bases respectively, with 9 bases between them. The CDR3 is CASGQINEKLFF. The CDR3 DNA sequence: TGTGCCAGCGGACAGATTAATGAAAAACTGTTTTTT.

The chain couples TRBV30 to TRBJ2-3; D ambiguous. Germline V gives CDR1 GTSNPN, CDR2 SVGIG (reference sequence). The CDR3 is made up of 12 amino acids. Trimming pared 2 bases from V and 0 bases from J, leaving 3 bases between. The CDR3 nucleotides are TGTGCCTGGAGTTTAAGCACAGATACGCAGTATTTT. Its translation: CAWSLSTDTQYF. The whole variable domain, remainder taken from reference TRBV30 and TRBJ2-3, is SQTIHQWPATLVQPVGSPLSLECTVEGTSNPNLYWYRQAAGRGLQLLFYSVGIGQISSEVPQNLSASRPQDRQFILSSKKLLLSDSGFYLCAWSLSTDTQYFGPGTRLTVL.

The chain uses TRBV5-5 and TRBJ1-3; 9 bases fit TRBD1. CDR1 is SGHKS and CDR2 is YYEKEE in the germline V gene (reference sequence). The V segment lost 0 bases and the J segment 5 bases; nucleotides outside the gene matches: 12. The length of the CDR3 is 18 residues. In DNA, the CDR3 is TGTGCCAGCAGCTTGGTCCCGAATCTCGACAGGGGGAGAAACACCATATATTTT. The encoded protein is CASSLVPNLDRGRNTIYF.

The rearrangement uses TRBV19 and TRBJ2-3; 8 bases are a match to TRBD2. Looked up from germline, CDR1 is LNHDA and CDR2 is SQIVND (reference sequence). V dropped 4 bases and J dropped 2; count of bases not matched to a gene: 11. This CDR3 has 17 residues. As DNA, the CDR3 is TGTGCCAGTAGTACCGGGGGGGGCCGGATTTACACAGATACGCAGTATTTT. Its translation is CASSTGGGRIYTDTQYF.

This clone has more than one count but fewer than ten. No DNA is shown, since the ends of the CDR3 on it are uncertain; the CDR3 is the one TCRdb lists. The chain combines TRBV21-1 with TRBJ2-7; TRBD1 is taken as the D call from the table, unchecked against the DNA. TRBV21-1 is designated a pseudogene. The CDR3 is 15 amino acids long, termini counted. CDR3 sequence: CASSKVGLGSYEQYF.